This T cell receptor (beta chain) was sequenced in a study of shared clonotypes between healthy human individuals. Study-level points and caveats: Clonotypes not shared had lower generation probabilities than those common to all four donors.

This CDR3 contains 16 residues. Germline V gene lookup returns CDR1 KGHSH and CDR2 LQKENI. V gave up 5 bases and J gave up 3 bases, with 16 bases separating them. In the case of this clone: The target antigen is unknown.

Deep-level assay runs were performed. In the original processing: Junction-only sequences without quality scores were provided by ImmunoSEQ, so filtering was different. Libraries were prepared by immunoSEQ multiplex PCR; TCRdb keeps only in-frame clonotypes and omits some of them. V, J and clone size reflect that table, while D and trimming were determined from the DNA. The table lists about 990,000 clones, around 78% of them singletons, with 0.6% to 0.7% in the top ten. Sequencing was performed on memory CD4+ T cells from PBMCs. Subset indicated: CD45RA-negative fraction. The V call is TRBV18, the J call TRBJ2-2, with a weak D call TRBD1 (5 bases). The clonotype originates from a man aged 18-30 years in good health. Some clones in this sample may be carry-over from other donors' samples. DNA of the CDR3: TGTGCCAGCTCATACATCAGGGTCGTCGACACCGGGGAGCTGTTTTTT. It is translated as CASSYIRVVDTGELFF.